This TCR beta chain was captured in a study of cytomegalovirus exposure and HLA in healthy donors. Study results and caveats: Whilst most TCR sequences proved rare, a subset of public TCRs occurred across many donors.

As concerns this clone: Its target is not known.

The PCR used 60 Vbeta and 13 Jbeta primers. Profiling relied on immunoSEQ multiplex PCR, and the TCRdb table lists in-frame clones only, not all of them. The data show 130,000 to 150,000 clones, with around three quarters seen just once and more than 0.95% held by the top ten. Per the germline V gene, CDR1 is SEHNR and CDR2 is FQNEAQ (reference sequence). V lost 5 bases, J lost 1 base, and 6 bases lay in between. The CDR3 has 12 residues. Specimen: PBMCs. The clonotype originates from a man aged 18 to 29 in good health and CMV-seronegative. The genes are TRBV7-9 and TRBJ2-7; D ambiguous. CDR3 protein: CASSVYSYEQYF. The CDR3 DNA reads as TGTGCCAGCAGCGTTTATTCCTACGAGCAGTACTTC.